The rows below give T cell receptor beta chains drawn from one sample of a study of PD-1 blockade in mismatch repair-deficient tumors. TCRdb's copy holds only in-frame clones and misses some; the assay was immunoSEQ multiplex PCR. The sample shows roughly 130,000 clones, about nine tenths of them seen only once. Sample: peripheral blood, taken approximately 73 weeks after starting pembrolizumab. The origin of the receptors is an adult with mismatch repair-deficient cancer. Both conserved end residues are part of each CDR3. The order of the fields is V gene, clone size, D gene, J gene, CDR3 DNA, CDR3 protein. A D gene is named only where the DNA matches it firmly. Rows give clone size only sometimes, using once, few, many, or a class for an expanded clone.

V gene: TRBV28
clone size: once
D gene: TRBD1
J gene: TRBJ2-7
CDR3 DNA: TGTGCCAGTCGGGACAGGCCCTACGAGCAGTACTTC
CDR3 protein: CASRDRPYEQYF

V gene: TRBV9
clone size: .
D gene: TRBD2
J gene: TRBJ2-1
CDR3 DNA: TGTGCCAGCAGCCTAGCGGGAGGGACGAATGAGCAGTTCTTC
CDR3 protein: CASSLAGGTNEQFF

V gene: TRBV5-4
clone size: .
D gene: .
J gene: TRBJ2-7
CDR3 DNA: TGCGCCAGCAGCCAAGAAGACCAGGACGAGCAGTACTTC
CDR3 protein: CASSQEDQDEQYF

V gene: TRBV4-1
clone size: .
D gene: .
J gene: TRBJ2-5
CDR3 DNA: TGCGCCAGCAGCCAAGTACCAGGAAAGACCCAGTACTTC
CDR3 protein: CASSQVPGKTQYF

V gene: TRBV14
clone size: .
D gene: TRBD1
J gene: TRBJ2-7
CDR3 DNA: TGTGCCAGCAGCCCCGGGACAGGGAGGTACGAGCAGTACTTC
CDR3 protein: CASSPGTGRYEQYF

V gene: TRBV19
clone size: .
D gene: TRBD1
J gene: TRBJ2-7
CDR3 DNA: TGTGCCAGTAGCGCCGGGACAGGGCCCTCCTACGAGCAGTACTTC
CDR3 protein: CASSAGTGPSYEQYF

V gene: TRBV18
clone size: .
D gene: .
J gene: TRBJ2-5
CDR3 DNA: TGTGCCAGCCGGCTGGGGTCGGAGACCCAGTACTTC
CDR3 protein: CASRLGSETQYF

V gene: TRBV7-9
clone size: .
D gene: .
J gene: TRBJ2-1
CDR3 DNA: TGTGCCAGCAGCTTGAGCTCCTACAATGAGCAGTTCTTC
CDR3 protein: CASSLSSYNEQFF

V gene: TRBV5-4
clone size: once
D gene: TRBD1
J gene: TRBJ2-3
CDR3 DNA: TGTGCCAGCAGCCCGCCCGGGACAGGAAGAGATACGCAGTATTTT
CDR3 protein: CASSPPGTGRDTQYF

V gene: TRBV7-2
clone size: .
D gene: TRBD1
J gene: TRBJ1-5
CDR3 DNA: TGTGCCAGCAGCTTAACTGCGGCAGGGGGCGCCGGGAGCAATCAGCCCCAGCATTTT
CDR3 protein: CASSLTAAGGAGSNQPQHF

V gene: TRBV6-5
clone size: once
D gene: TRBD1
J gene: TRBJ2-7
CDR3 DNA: TGTGCCAGCAGTTTCCGACAGGGGCGGCACGAGCAGTACTTC
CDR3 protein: CASSFRQGRHEQYF

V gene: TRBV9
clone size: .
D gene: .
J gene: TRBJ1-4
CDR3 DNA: TGTGCCAGCAGCGGCTCCTCGCAGGCCGCTGAAAAACTGTTTTTT
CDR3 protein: CASSGSSQAAEKLFF

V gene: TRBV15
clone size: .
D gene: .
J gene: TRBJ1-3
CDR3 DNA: TGTGCCACCAGCAGAGAAGGGTTTTCTGGAAACACCATATATTTT
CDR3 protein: CATSREGFSGNTIYF

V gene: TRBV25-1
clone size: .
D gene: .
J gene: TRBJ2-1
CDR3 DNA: TGTGCCAGCAGTGAAGGGGCCCTACAGGGAGACAATGAGCAGTTCTTC
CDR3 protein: CASSEGALQGDNEQFF

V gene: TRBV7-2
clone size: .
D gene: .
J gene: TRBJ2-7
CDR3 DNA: TGTGCCAGCAGCCACGACAGGTTCCACTACGAGCAGTACTTC
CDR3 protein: CASSHDRFHYEQYF

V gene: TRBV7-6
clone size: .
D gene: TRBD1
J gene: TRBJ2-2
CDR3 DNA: TGTGCCAGCAGCCCGCGGACAGGCAACACCGGGGAGCTGTTTTTT
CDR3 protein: CASSPRTGNTGELFF

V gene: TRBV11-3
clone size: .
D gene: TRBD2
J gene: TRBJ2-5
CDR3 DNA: TGTGCCAGCAGCTCCGGACTAGATGAGACCCAGTACTTC
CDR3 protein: CASSSGLDETQYF

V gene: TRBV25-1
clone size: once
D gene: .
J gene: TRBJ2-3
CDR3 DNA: TGTGCCAGTATCGGTTGGGCGCACACAGATACGCAGTATTTT
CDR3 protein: CASIGWAHTDTQYF

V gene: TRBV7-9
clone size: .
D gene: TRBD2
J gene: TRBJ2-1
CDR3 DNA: TGTGCCAGCAGCGTACGGACTAGCGGGAGTAACAATGAGCAGTTCTTC
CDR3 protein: CASSVRTSGSNNEQFF

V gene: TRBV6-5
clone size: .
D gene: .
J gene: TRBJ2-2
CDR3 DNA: TGTGCCAGCAGTTACTGGCAGGAGAACACCGGGGAGCTGTTTTTT
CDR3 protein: CASSYWQENTGELFF

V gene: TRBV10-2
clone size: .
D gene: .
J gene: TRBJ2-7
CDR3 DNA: TGCGCCAGCAGTGACAGGCAATCCTACGAGCAGTACTTC
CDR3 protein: CASSDRQSYEQYF

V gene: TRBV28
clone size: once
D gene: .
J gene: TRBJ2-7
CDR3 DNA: TGTGCCAGCAGTTTTTTTCAACTAAAAAGAGCGGGTGTGGGTTCGTCAGGCAAAGGCTACGAGCAGTACTTC
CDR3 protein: CASSFFQLKRAGVGSSGKGYEQYF

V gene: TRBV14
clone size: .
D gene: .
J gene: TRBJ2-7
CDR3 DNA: TGTGCCAGCAGCCAAGGGTTGCGTTACGAGCAGTACTTC
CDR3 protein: CASSQGLRYEQYF

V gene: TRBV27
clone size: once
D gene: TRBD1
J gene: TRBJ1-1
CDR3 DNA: TGTGCCAGCAGTCTTAGGACAGGGGGATTGGGCACTGAAGCTTTCTTT
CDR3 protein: CASSLRTGGLGTEAFF

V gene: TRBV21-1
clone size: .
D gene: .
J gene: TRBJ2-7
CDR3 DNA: TGTGCCAGCAGCATACTCGACGGGACAGCCCTCTCCTACGAGCAGTACTTC
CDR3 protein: CASSILDGTALSYEQYF

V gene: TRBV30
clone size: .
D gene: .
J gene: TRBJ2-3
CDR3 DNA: TGTGCCTGGAGTGCGAGCTGGGGTACGCAGTATTTT
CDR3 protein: CAWSASWGTQYF

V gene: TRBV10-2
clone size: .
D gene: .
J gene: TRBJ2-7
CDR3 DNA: TGCGCCAGCAGTGTGACTCAGGGTTTCTACGAGCAGTACTTC
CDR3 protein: CASSVTQGFYEQYF

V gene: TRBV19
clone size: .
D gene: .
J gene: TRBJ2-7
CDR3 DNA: TGTGCCAGTAGTATAGATCTGTACGGAACCTACGAGCAGTACTTC
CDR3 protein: CASSIDLYGTYEQYF

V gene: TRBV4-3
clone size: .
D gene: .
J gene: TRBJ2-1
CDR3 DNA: TGCGCCAGCAGCCAAGAGGGCCTTGGCTACAATGAGCAGTTCTTC
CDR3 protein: CASSQEGLGYNEQFF

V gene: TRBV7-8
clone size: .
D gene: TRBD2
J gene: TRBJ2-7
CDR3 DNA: TGTGCCAGCAGCTATGGCGCAGGGACTAGCTACGAGCAGTACTTC
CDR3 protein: CASSYGAGTSYEQYF

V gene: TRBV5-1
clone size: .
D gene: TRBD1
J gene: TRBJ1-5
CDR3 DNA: TGCGCCAGCAGCTTGTGGGACAGGCAAATCGCCCATCAGCCCCAGCATTTT
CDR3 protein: CASSLWDRQIAHQPQHF

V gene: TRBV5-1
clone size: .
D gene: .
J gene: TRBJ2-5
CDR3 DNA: TGCGCCAGCAGCTTGGTGGTTAGTTGGGAGACCCAGTACTTC
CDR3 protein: CASSLVVSWETQYF

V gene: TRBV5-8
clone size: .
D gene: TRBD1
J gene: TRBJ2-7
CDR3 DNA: TGTGCCAGCAGCTTGGGGACAGGATTTACCTACGAGCAGTACTTC
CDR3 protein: CASSLGTGFTYEQYF

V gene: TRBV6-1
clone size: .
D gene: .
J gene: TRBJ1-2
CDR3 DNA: TGTGCCAGCAGTGAAGTAATGAGGAGGGACTATGGCTACACCTTC
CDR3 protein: CASSEVMRRDYGYTF

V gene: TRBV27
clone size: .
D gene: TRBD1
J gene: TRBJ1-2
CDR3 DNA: TGTGCCAGCAGTTTATCGGTTGGAGGGGGCCCCTACCTTGGGGGCTACACCTTC
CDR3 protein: CASSLSVGGGPYLGGYTF

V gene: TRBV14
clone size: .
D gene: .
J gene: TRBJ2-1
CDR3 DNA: TGTGCCAGCAGCCTACAGGTTGGTGAGCAGTTCTTC
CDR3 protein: CASSLQVGEQFF

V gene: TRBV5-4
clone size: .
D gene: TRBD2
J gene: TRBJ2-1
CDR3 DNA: TGTGCCAGCAGCTCTCTAGCGGGAGGGATCCATGAGCAGTTCTTC
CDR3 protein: CASSSLAGGIHEQFF

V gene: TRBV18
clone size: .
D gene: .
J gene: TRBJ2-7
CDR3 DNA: TGTGCCAGCTCACCAGGGGTTTCGGTAGAGCAGTACTTC
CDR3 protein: CASSPGVSVEQYF

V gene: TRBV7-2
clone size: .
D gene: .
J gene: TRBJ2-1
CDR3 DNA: TGTGCCAGCAGCGCCCGGCTACCGCAACCTTACAATGAGCAGTTCTTC
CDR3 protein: CASSARLPQPYNEQFF

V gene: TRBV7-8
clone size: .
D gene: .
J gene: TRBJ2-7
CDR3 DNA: TGTGCCAGCAGCGGACCGGGGTTGGGCGAGCAGTACTTC
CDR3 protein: CASSGPGLGEQYF

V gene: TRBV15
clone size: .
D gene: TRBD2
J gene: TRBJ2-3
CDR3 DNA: TGTGCCACCAGCAGAACTTCCAGGACTAGCGGGAGTGCAGATACGCAGTATTTT
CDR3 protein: CATSRTSRTSGSADTQYF

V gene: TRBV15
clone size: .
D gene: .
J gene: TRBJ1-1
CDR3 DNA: TGTGCCACCGGGGCCTGGACGGAGAACACTGAAGCTTTCTTT
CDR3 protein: CATGAWTENTEAFF

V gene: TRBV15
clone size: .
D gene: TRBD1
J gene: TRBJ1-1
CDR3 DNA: TGTGCCACCAGCAGAGATGGAGGGGGCAGGGACACTGAAGCTTTCTTT
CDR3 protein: CATSRDGGGRDTEAFF

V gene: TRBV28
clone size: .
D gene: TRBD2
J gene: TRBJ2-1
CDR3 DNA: TGTGCCAGCAGTTTAACACTAGCGGGAGTTGTTGAGCAGTTCTTC
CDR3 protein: CASSLTLAGVVEQFF

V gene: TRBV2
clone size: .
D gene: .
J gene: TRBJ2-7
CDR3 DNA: TGTGCCAGCAGTGGCGGAGACGAGCAGTACTTC
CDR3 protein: CASSGGDEQYF

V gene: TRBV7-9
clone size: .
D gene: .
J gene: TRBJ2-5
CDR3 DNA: TGTGCCAGCAGCTTAGCGGGAGGCTTGGAGACCCAGTACTTC
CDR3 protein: CASSLAGGLETQYF

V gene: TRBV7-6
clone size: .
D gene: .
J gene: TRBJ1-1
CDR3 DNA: TGTGCCAGCAGCTTATCTAGGGATGCTGAAGCTTTCTTT
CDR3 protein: CASSLSRDAEAFF

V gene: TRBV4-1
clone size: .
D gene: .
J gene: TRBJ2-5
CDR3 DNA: TGCGCCAGCAGCCAAGGTTTGGGGGCGCGGAGGGAGACCCAGTACTTC
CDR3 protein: CASSQGLGARRETQYF

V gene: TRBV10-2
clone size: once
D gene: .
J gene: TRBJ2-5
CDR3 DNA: TGCGCCAGCAGTGAGGGTCAGCAAGAGACCCAGTACTTC
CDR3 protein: CASSEGQQETQYF

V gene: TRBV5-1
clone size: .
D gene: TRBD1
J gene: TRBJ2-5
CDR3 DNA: TGCGCCAGCAGCTGGACAGGGGGCTCAGGGACCCAGTACTTC
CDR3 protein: CASSWTGGSGTQYF

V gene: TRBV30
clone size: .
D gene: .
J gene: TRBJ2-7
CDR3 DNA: TGTGCCTGGAACACAGGGGGGGACGAGCAGTACTTC
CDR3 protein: CAWNTGGDEQYF

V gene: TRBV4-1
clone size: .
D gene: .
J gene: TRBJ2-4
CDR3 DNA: TGCGCCAGCAGCCAATTAACGGGGGAGGTTAAAAACATTCAGTACTTC
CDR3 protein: CASSQLTGEVKNIQYF

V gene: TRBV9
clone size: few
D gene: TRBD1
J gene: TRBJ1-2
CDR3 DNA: TGTGCCAGCAGCCCTCGGACAGGGACTCGTTCTGGCTACACCTTC
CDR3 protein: CASSPRTGTRSGYTF

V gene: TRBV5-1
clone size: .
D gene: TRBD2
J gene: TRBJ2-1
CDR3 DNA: TGCGCCAGCAGCTTGACTAGCGGGGTTTACAATGAGCAGTTCTTC
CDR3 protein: CASSLTSGVYNEQFF

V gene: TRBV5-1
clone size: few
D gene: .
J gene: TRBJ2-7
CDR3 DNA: TGCGCCAGCAGCTTGGCTTTTCCTCGGACAGTCCGGAAAGGAAGCTCCTACGAGCAGTACTTC
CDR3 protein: CASSLAFPRTVRKGSSYEQYF

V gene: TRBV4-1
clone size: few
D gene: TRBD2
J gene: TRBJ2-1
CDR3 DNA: TGCGCCAGCAGCCAAGAACTAGCGGGTGTCTCCTACAATGAGCAGTTCTTC
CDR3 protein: CASSQELAGVSYNEQFF

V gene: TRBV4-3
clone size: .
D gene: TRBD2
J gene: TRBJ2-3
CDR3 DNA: TGCGCCAGCAGCCAACGTGGGACTAGCGGGAGTTCAGATACGCAGTATTTT
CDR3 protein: CASSQRGTSGSSDTQYF